These 28 T cell receptor beta chains originate from one sample sequenced in a study of blood T cell repertoires in COVID-19. Method: immunoSEQ multiplex PCR; TCRdb's copy keeps in-frame clones and lacks some. The profile shows fewer than 350,000 clones, about 76% of them singletons. Sequenced material: peripheral blood. The receptors shown here come from a woman aged 55-70 years with active or convalescent COVID-19.

The chain links TRBV7-3 to TRBJ2-1, with TRBD2 as a possible D gene (5 bases). The germline V gene has CDR1 SGHTA and CDR2 FQGTGA. The CDR3 runs to 15 residues. Between the trimmed V and J ends, which lost 5 bases and 9 bases, there was a span of 20 bases. The CDR3 DNA reads TGTGCCAGCAGCCCTATTCTAGGGAGTAATGGTGAGCAGTTCTTC. Its translation is CASSPILGSNGEQFF.

The chain combines TRBV18 with TRBJ1-3, with a weak D call TRBD1 (5 bases). V was trimmed by 3 bases and J by 5 bases, leaving 23 bases between them. This CDR3 is built from 18 residues. Germline loops: CDR1 KGHSH, CDR2 LQKENI. The CDR3 loop reads CASSPPGGTGARRNTIYF. CDR3 nucleotide sequence: TGTGCCAGCTCACCGCCCGGGGGGACGGGCGCACGGAGAAACACCATATATTTT.

This clone has just one count. This chain joins TRBV4-2 and TRBJ1-4, with 8 bases that match TRBD1. Trimming at V came to 8 bases and at J to 7 bases, leaving 6 bases not matched to a gene. The CDR3 totals 13 residues. CDR1 is LGHNA and CDR2 is YNFKEQ in the germline V gene. CDR3 sequence reads: CASGQGNTEKLFF. CDR3 DNA sequence: TGTGCCAGCGGACAGGGTAATACTGAAAAACTGTTTTTT.

The chain joins TRBV4-2 to TRBJ2-5, with D tentatively TRBD1 (6 bases). Trimming took 1 base from V and 9 from J, leaving 12 bases between them. This CDR3 has 13 residues. The germline V gene encodes CDR1 LGHNA and CDR2 YNFKEQ. As DNA, the CDR3 is TGTGCCAGCAGCCAAGTGCTAGGGGGTGCCCAGTACTTC. This gives the protein CASSQVLGGAQYF.

The chain recombines TRBV7-2 with TRBJ2-1; 10 bases line up with TRBD2. This CDR3 is 16 amino acids long. Germline CDR1 reads SGHTA; CDR2 reads FQGNSA. With 4 bases clipped from V and 6 bases from J, the junction kept 9 bases outside the gene matches. CDR3 in DNA: TGTGCCAGCAGCTCACGAAGCGGGGGGGCCGGCAATGAGCAGTTCTTC. This translates into CASSSRSGGAGNEQFF.

This chain connects TRBV5-5 to TRBJ2-7; a weak D match, TRBD1 (6 bases). The germline V gene has CDR1 SGHKS and CDR2 YYEKEE (reference sequence). The CDR3 has 14 residues. The germline V and J ends were trimmed by 4 bases and 1 base, with 12 bases remaining between them. This CDR3 reads CASSGRTESYEQYF. The CDR3 region has the DNA TGTGCCAGCAGCGGACGGACAGAATCCTACGAGCAGTACTTC.

The V and J genes are TRBV2 and TRBJ1-6; D not certain. V dropped 6 bases and J dropped 12 bases, with 12 bases sitting between them. Germline loops: CDR1 SNHLY, CDR2 FYNNEI. CDR3 size: 12 residues. CDR3 DNA sequence: TGTGCCAGCAGCGTCCCGGAGGGACCCCTCCACTTT. As protein: CASSVPEGPLHF.

The rearrangement uses TRBV7-9 and TRBJ2-6; 11 nucleotides line up with TRBD1. V shed 5 bases, J shed 2 bases, and the junction held 11 bases outside the gene matches. CDR1 is SEHNR and CDR2 is FQNEAQ in the germline V gene (reference sequence). The CDR3 runs to 19 residues. The CDR3 DNA follows: TGTGCCAGCAGCGCCCCGTATCGGACAGGGGGCCCTGGGGCCAACGTCCTGACTTTC. Translating gives CASSAPYRTGGPGANVLTF.

V gene TRBV12-5 combines with J gene TRBJ2-3; TRBD2 agrees at 8 bases. Germline CDR1 LGHNT, CDR2 FRNRAP. This CDR3 has 16 amino acids. V lost 7 bases, J lost 10 bases, and 19 bases stayed unmatched. CDR3 DNA: TGTGCTAGTGCCGGGTTGAGCGGGGGCCCGGAGAGGGCGCAGTATTTT. It specifies CASAGLSGGPERAQYF.

The chain uses TRBV19 and TRBJ1-2; no reliable D call. CDR1 and CDR2 (germline): LNHDA, SQIVND (reference sequence). The length of the CDR3 is 15 residues. Trimming removed 5 bases at V and 5 bases at J, with 18 bases between. The CDR3 spells CASSPDTYREYGYTF. In nucleotides, the CDR3 is TGTGCCAGTAGTCCCGACACCTACCGAGAATATGGCTACACCTTC. Variable domain in full (rest from reference TRBV19 and TRBJ1-2): DGGITQSPKYLFRKEGQNVTLSCEQNLNHDAMYWYRQDPGQGLRLIYYSQIVNDFQKGDIAEGYSVSREKKESFPLTVTSAQKNPTAFYLCASSPDTYREYGYTFGSGTRLTVV.

J is TRBJ2-1 and V is TRBV29-1, with D possibly TRBD2 on 6 matching bases. With 7 bases removed from V and 9 bases from J, the gap between germline ends came to 25 bases. CDR3 length: 15 amino acids. CDR1 is SQVTM and CDR2 is ANQGSEA in the germline V gene. The CDR3 bases are TGCAGCGGCGTCGGTCAGCGGGCCCCCGTCGGTGAGCAGTTCTTC. Its translation: CSGVGQRAPVGEQFF.

As regards this clone: The sample carries other DNA sequences with the same CDR3. The genes are TRBV30 and TRBJ1-5; 8 bases fit TRBD1. CDR3 length: 13 amino acids. After removal of 3 bases from V and 2 bases from J, the junction contained 0 bases not matched to a gene. Germline-derived CDR1 and CDR2 are GTSNPN and SVGIG (reference sequence). CDR3 region: CAWRTGGNQPQHF. The CDR3 DNA is TGTGCCTGGAGGACAGGGGGCAATCAGCCCCAGCATTTT.

This clone appeared once. The chain combines TRBV5-4 with TRBJ1-1, with D uncertain. This CDR3 comprises 12 residues. The V and J ends lost 0 bases and 10 bases respectively, with 10 bases between them. Germline CDR1 reads SGHNT; CDR2 reads YYREEE (reference sequence). CDR3 DNA: TGTGCCAGCAGCTTGGACGTGAGTGTAGCTTTCTTT. Translating gives CASSLDVSVAFF.

This clone came up a few times. This rearrangement joins TRBV9 to TRBJ2-2, with 9 bases aligning to TRBD2. The CDR3 runs to 15 residues. Germline-derived CDR1 and CDR2 are SGDLS and YYNGEE. V shed 1 base and J 7 bases; nucleotides not matched to a gene: 5. CDR3 coding DNA: TGTGCCAGCAGCGTACAAGCGGGGGGTATCGGGGAGCTGTTTTTT. It translates to CASSVQAGGIGELFF.

In regard to this clone: Other DNA variants within this sample encode the same CDR3. The chain combines TRBV5-1 with TRBJ2-7; 11 positions match TRBD1. The germline CDR1 and CDR2 sequences are SGHRS and YFSETQ. The V and J ends lost 3 bases and 2 bases, in that order; junction bases with no gene match: 1. This CDR3 is built from 14 residues. Here the CDR3 reads CASSSGQGAYEQYF. In DNA, the CDR3 is TGCGCCAGCAGCTCGGGACAGGGGGCCTACGAGCAGTACTTC.

The gene calls are TRBV5-4 and TRBJ2-3; maybe TRBD2 (6 bases). Germline V gene lookup returns CDR1 SGHNT and CDR2 YYREEE (reference sequence). The CDR3 length is 15 residues. Trimming left V 0 bases short and J 2 bases short, with 10 bases between. The CDR3 region is CASSLGGGNTDTQYF. CDR3 in DNA: TGTGCCAGCAGCTTGGGTGGGGGGAACACAGATACGCAGTATTTT. Combining the CDR3 with reference TRBV5-4 and TRBJ2-3 gives the whole variable domain ETGVTQSPTHLIKTRGQQVTLRCSSQSGHNTVSWYQQALGQGPQFIFQYYREEENGRGNFPPRFSGLQFPNYSSELNVNALELDDSALYLCASSLGGGNTDTQYFGPGTRLTVL.

The gene calls are TRBV21-1 and TRBJ1-5; the table's TRBD1 call for D was not verified on the DNA. TRBV21-1 is termed a pseudogene. The CDR3 sequence is 19 residues long. The CDR3 loop reads CASSTLWQGQGNSNQPQHF. DNA for the CDR3: TGTGCCAGCAGCACTCTGTGGCAGGGGCAGGGTAATAGCAATCAGCCCCAGCATTTT.

This clone was counted between two and nine times. The rearrangement uses TRBV5-1 and TRBJ2-1, with 8 positions matching TRBD2. J gave up 2 bases and V 4 bases, and 8 bases lay outside the gene matches. The CDR3 covers 16 residues. Germline V gene lookup returns CDR1 SGHRS and CDR2 YFSETQ. CDR3 in DNA: TGCGCCAGCAGCCCCCCGGGAGGGGCCACCTACAATGAGCAGTTCTTC. This codes for CASSPPGGATYNEQFF.

This clone was seen only once. CDR3: CASSWESYLEQLRDTEAFF. The CDR3 DNA follows: TGTGCCAGCAGCTGGGAGTCTTATCTCGAGCAATTAAGGGACACTGAAGCTTTCTTT. The chain uses TRBV5-5 and TRBJ1-1; D is ambiguous. The V end was cut by 3 bases, the J end by 3 bases, with 27 bases between. The CDR3 is 19 amino acids. The germline CDR1 and CDR2 sequences are SGHKS and YYEKEE (reference sequence).

About this clone: A much larger clone is a single base away; this may be a read error. Other DNA variants within this sample encode the same CDR3. The CDR3: CASSQRQGAYEQYF. CDR3 DNA sequence: TGTGCCAGCAGCCAAAGACAGGGGGCCTACGAGCAGTACTTC. J is TRBJ2-7 and V is TRBV3-1 (or the pseudogene TRBV3-2); 9 nucleotides match TRBD1. V shed 2 bases, J shed 2 bases, and the junction held 1 base outside the gene matches. The germline V gene has CDR1 LGHDT and CDR2 YNNKEL (reference sequence). The length of the CDR3 is 14 residues.

The chain links TRBV27 to TRBJ2-2, with 7 bases that match TRBD2. With 5 bases clipped from V and 1 base from J, the junction kept 4 bases outside the gene matches. Germline V gene sequence: CDR1 MNHEY, CDR2 SMNVEV (reference sequence). The CDR3 contains 15 residues. The CDR3 region has the DNA TGTGCCAGCAGTCGGACGGGGGGGAACACCGGGGAGCTGTTTTTT. It codes for CASSRTGGNTGELFF.

This clone was recorded a few times. J is TRBJ1-1 and V is TRBV6-2 or TRBV6-3; D not certain. Trimming removed 2 bases at V and 1 base at J, with 11 bases between. CDR1 and CDR2 from the germline V gene are MNHEY and SVGEGT. The CDR3 consists of 15 residues. CDR3 loop: CASSYEYAGNTEAFF. The CDR3, as DNA: TGTGCCAGCAGTTACGAGTATGCAGGGAACACTGAAGCTTTCTTT.

The chain joins TRBV9 to TRBJ2-3; TRBD1 matches 10 bases. Germline V gene data show CDR1 as SGDLS and CDR2 as YYNGEE. The ends lost 2 bases at V and 5 bases at J; junction bases unmatched: 5. The CDR3 spans 15 residues. The CDR3 protein is CASSVRQGAGDTQYF. The CDR3 DNA follows: TGTGCCAGCAGCGTCAGACAGGGGGCAGGAGATACGCAGTATTTT.

The chain links TRBV28 to TRBJ2-1; 10 bases match TRBD1. J gave up 0 bases and V 5 bases, and 10 bases lay outside the gene matches. CDR1 is MDHEN, CDR2 SYDVKM, per germline. This CDR3 has 18 residues. CDR3: CASSRPGQGFFSYNEQFF. In nucleotides, the CDR3 is TGTGCCAGCAGTAGACCGGGACAGGGGTTTTTCTCCTACAATGAGCAGTTCTTC.

The chain has TRBV5-4 and TRBJ1-2; 7 positions match TRBD1. CDR3 length: 15 amino acids. With V trimmed by 0 bases and J by 3 bases, 5 bases remained unmatched. The germline V gene encodes CDR1 SGHNT and CDR2 YYREEE (reference sequence). The CDR3, as DNA: TGTGCCAGCAGCTTGGGGGCAGGGGGTCACTATGGCTACACCTTC. It is translated as CASSLGAGGHYGYTF. Full variable domain (missing parts from reference TRBV5-4 and TRBJ1-2): ETGVTQSPTHLIKTRGQQVTLRCSSQSGHNTVSWYQQALGQGPQFIFQYYREEENGRGNFPPRFSGLQFPNYSSELNVNALELDDSALYLCASSLGAGGHYGYTFGSGTRLTVV.

The chain combines TRBV4-1 with TRBJ2-1; D might be TRBD2 (6 bases). Per the germline V gene, CDR1 is MGHRA and CDR2 is YSYEKL. The CDR3 loop spans 13 amino acids. Trimming cost V 3 bases and J 8 bases, with 11 bases left between them. The CDR3 DNA sequence: TGCGCCAGCAGCCATGGGGGGTTCGATGAGCAGTTCTTC. This codes for CASSHGGFDEQFF.

The rearrangement joins TRBV7-6 to TRBJ1-2; 10 positions match TRBD1. In germline, CDR1 is SGHVS, CDR2 FNYEAQ. V shed 3 bases and J 5 bases; nucleotides not matched to a gene: 3. The CDR3 is 14 residues long. The CDR3 is CASSLGTGEYGYTF. For the CDR3, the DNA is TGTGCCAGCAGCTTGGGGACAGGGGAATATGGCTACACCTTC.

The genes are TRBV29-1 and TRBJ1-2; 8 bases fit TRBD1. Trimming cost V 4 bases and J 7 bases; bases outside gene matches: 11. This CDR3 has 14 amino acids. From germline, CDR1 is SQVTM and CDR2 ANQGSEA. CDR3 nucleotide sequence: TGCAGCGTTGCCGGGACAGGCTACAACGCTGGCTACACCTTC. It yields the protein CSVAGTGYNAGYTF.